This TCR beta chain is drawn from a study of CD8+ T cells in alopecia areata. Background on the study: Treated patients received oral tofacitinib, 5 to 10 mg twice daily. The duration of tofacitinib was 6 to 18 months, with 6 months off drug afterward.

Points on this clone: Its antigen is unknown.

Treatment indicated: oral pan-JAK inhibitor, 5-10 mg twice daily. The investigators collected lesional scalp punch biopsies and peripheral blood from alopecia areata patients. Study results and limitations: Among the 100 top clones, expanded CD8+ clones, like scalp clonality, were significantly decreased by tofacitinib.

Extracted RNA was reverse transcribed, and the resulting cDNA served as sequencing template. TCRdb's copy holds only in-frame clones and misses some; the assay was immunoSEQ multiplex PCR. The profile shows about 6,900 clones, approximately 71% of them singletons. The receptor's source is a human donor with alopecia areata. The sequencing here drew on skin, taken at week 4, from a patient treated with tofacitinib.

The CDR3 DNA sequence: TGTGCCAGCAGCTCACTCCTAGCGGAGTTCGATACGCAGTATTTT. It is translated as CASSSLLAEFDTQYF. V is TRBV11-2 and J is TRBJ2-3; 7 bases are a match to TRBD2. The CDR3 length is 15 residues. V gave up 4 bases and J gave up 6 bases; unmatched junction bases: 10. Germline CDR1 is SGHAT and CDR2 is FQNNGV.